The rows below give T cell receptor beta chains drawn from one sample of a study of cytomegalovirus exposure and HLA in healthy donors. The data were produced by immunoSEQ multiplex PCR, yet TCRdb's version contains in-frame clones alone and is incomplete. The table shows 110,000 to 150,000 clones, with roughly 68% occurring only once. The sample comprised PBMCs. The receptor source for this set is a man aged 55-75 years in good health and CMV-seronegative. Both conserved end residues are part of each CDR3. The D gene is left open where the match is weak. Clone size appears in some rows only: once, few, many, or a class for an expanded clone.

CDR3 | DNA | D | length | J | V | size
CASSPIRQGARYGYTF | TGTGCCAGCAGCCCGATTAGACAGGGGGCGAGGTATGGCTACACCTTC | TRBD1 | 16 | TRBJ1-2 | TRBV11-2 | few
CASSIKGDTEAFF | TGTGCCAGTAGTATAAAAGGGGACACTGAAGCTTTCTTT | NA | 13 | TRBJ1-1 | TRBV19 | few
CASSPGAGGSNEQFF | TGTGCCAGCAGTCCTGGGGCGGGAGGAAGCAATGAGCAGTTCTTC | TRBD2 | 15 | TRBJ2-1 | TRBV6-5 | NA
CASSGTGLTEAFF | TGTGCCAGCAGCGGGACAGGGCTCACTGAAGCTTTCTTT | TRBD1 | 13 | TRBJ1-1 | TRBV7-3 | few
CASSAYGLAGSETQYF | TGTGCCAGCAGCGCCTACGGACTAGCGGGATCTGAGACCCAGTACTTC | TRBD2 | 16 | TRBJ2-5 | TRBV11-1 | NA
CASSLAGGADTEAFF | TGCGCCAGCAGCTTGGCTGGAGGCGCAGATACTGAAGCTTTCTTT | NA | 15 | TRBJ1-1 | TRBV5-1 | NA
CASSLGIGVSFEQYF | TGCGCCAGCAGCTTGGGAATAGGGGTCAGCTTCGAGCAGTACTTC | NA | 15 | TRBJ2-7 | TRBV5-1 | NA
CASSIHPGAGANVLTF | TGTGCCAGTAGTATCCACCCAGGGGCCGGGGCCAACGTCCTGACTTTC | NA | 16 | TRBJ2-6 | TRBV19 | NA
CASSQDPTGTSEAFF | TGCGCCAGCAGCCAAGACCCGACAGGGACCTCTGAAGCTTTCTTT | TRBD1 | 15 | TRBJ1-1 | TRBV4-1 | NA
CASSSSGGGFNTGELFF | TGTGCCAGCAGCTCTAGTGGGGGAGGATTCAACACCGGGGAGCTGTTTTTT | NA | 17 | TRBJ2-2 | TRBV11-3 | NA
CASSPGGRGEQFF | TGTGCCAGCAGCCCAGGGGGGCGGGGAGAGCAGTTCTTC | NA | 13 | TRBJ2-1 | TRBV9 | NA
CASSSGTSGYEQYF | TGTGCCAGCAGTTCCGGGACTAGCGGCTACGAGCAGTACTTC | TRBD2 | 14 | TRBJ2-7 | TRBV6-6 | NA
CASSLGGAYYYGYTF | TGTGCCAGCAGTTTGGGAGGCGCGTACTACTATGGCTACACCTTC | NA | 15 | TRBJ1-2 | TRBV28 | NA
CASSGRGGGYNEQFF | TGCGCCAGCAGCGGGAGAGGGGGAGGGTACAATGAGCAGTTCTTC | NA | 15 | TRBJ2-1 | TRBV5-1 | NA
CASSLGLVGQSNEKLFF | TGTGCCAGCAGCTTAGGCTTGGTGGGACAGAGTAATGAAAAACTGTTTTTT | TRBD1 | 17 | TRBJ1-4 | TRBV13 | few
CASSENSGYNSPLHF | TGTGCCAGCAGTGAAAATTCGGGCTATAATTCACCCCTCCACTTT | NA | 15 | TRBJ1-6 | TRBV25-1 | few
CASSRPTVVYSNQPQHF | TGTGCCAGCAGTAGACCGACAGTCGTTTATAGCAATCAGCCCCAGCATTTT | NA | 17 | TRBJ1-5 | TRBV28 | NA
CASLGRGRGSGANVLTF | TGTGCCTCCTTAGGGCGGGGCAGGGGGTCTGGGGCCAACGTCCTGACTTTC | NA | 17 | TRBJ2-6 | TRBV27 | NA
CASISLAGVADTQYF | TGTGCCAGCATCTCGTTAGCGGGAGTGGCAGATACGCAGTATTTT | TRBD2 | 15 | TRBJ2-3 | TRBV6-6 | NA
CASSFGRENYGYTF | TGTGCCAGCAGTTTTGGAAGGGAGAACTATGGCTACACCTTC | NA | 14 | TRBJ1-2 | TRBV28 | NA